The text below deals with one T cell receptor beta chain. The data originate from a study of technical replicates of blood from several donors. The CDR3 runs 16 residues. In germline, CDR1 is MRHNA, CDR2 SNTAGT. V shed 5 bases, J shed 10 bases, and the junction held 15 bases outside the gene matches. Generated by immunoSEQ multiplex PCR, the TCRdb table keeps only in-frame clones and is missing some. The data show about 14,000 clones, 80% seen once. This TCR was recovered from a human donor in good health. The sample consisted of PBMCs. This chain connects TRBV6-4 to TRBJ2-1; 9 bases agree with TRBD2. This CDR3 reads CASSPSPLAGFGEQFF. Written as DNA, the CDR3 is TGTGCCAGCAGTCCCTCCCCGCTAGCGGGATTCGGCGAGCAGTTCTTC.